This TCR beta chain was sequenced during a study of T cell responses to AZD1222 COVID-19 vaccine. Study-level points and caveats: Spike-specific TCR breadth and depth went up after people got two AZD1222 doses.

Assay: immunoSEQ multiplex PCR; the TCRdb copy retains only in-frame clones and omits some. In the table there are 120,000 or so clones, around 92% of which are singletons. Germline V gene data show CDR1 as SNHLY and CDR2 as FYNNEI. V was pared by 3 bases and J by 4 bases, with 12 bases between. CDR3 length: 14 residues. In regard to this clone: Its specificity is unknown.

This specimen was peripheral blood, taken on day 0 of AZD1222 vaccination. V is TRBV2 and J is TRBJ1-1; D may be TRBD1 (6 bases). This receptor was taken from an adult in good health. CDR3 in amino acids: CASSDTRGGTEAFF. CDR3 coding DNA: TGTGCCAGCAGTGATACCAGGGGAGGCACTGAAGCTTTCTTT.